The sequence of this T cell receptor (beta chain) was determined in a study of blood T cells in healthy people across ages. Study-level background: About one barcoded beta molecule per two T cells came from capture by template switching. The study, taken as a whole, reports: It was found that TCR beta diversity correlated strongly with the percentage of naive T cells.

Per the germline V gene, CDR1 is SGHTA and CDR2 is FQGNSA. The CDR3 is made up of 17 amino acids. The V and J ends lost 4 bases and 1 base, in that order; junction bases with no gene match: 8. This clonotype was recorded a few times. Its cognate antigen is unknown. The study drew donors from healthy Caucasian individuals in Russia aged roughly 6 to 90. Combining a sample-barcoded 5' primer with a J-beta primer mix, a second PCR ran for roughly 7 to 11 cycles. TCRdb passed the 5' RACE reads through MiXCR, listing each CDR3 protein once. The profile covers roughly 900,000 distinct CDR3 sequences, with around 46% appearing a single time and roughly an eighth taken by the ten largest.

Sample: blood. The sequence was collected from a man aged 30-40 years in good health. V gene TRBV7-2 combines with J gene TRBJ2-5, with TRBD2 matching over 11 bases. CDR3 DNA: TGTGCCAGCAGCTGGTTTAAGCTAGCGGGGGGCCAAGAGACCCAGTACTTC. Translated: CASSWFKLAGGQETQYF.